Listed here are 19 T cell receptor beta chains from one sample, sequenced in a study of a mutant IDH1 vaccine in newly diagnosed glioma. Here immunoSEQ multiplex PCR was the method, and the copy in TCRdb shows in-frame clones only, minus some. The profile shows 70,000 to 95,000 clones, more than 65% of them singletons. Regarding time point: baseline, week 1 (first vaccination visit). Stated treatment: pre-vaccination baseline after standard-of-care therapy. Sequencing was performed on PBMCs, taken from a glioma patient treated with radiotherapy, temozolomide or both. The receptors were gathered from a man aged 35 to 55 with glioma. Some clones in this sample may be carry-over from other donors' samples.

The chain employs TRBV7-6 and TRBJ1-6, with a possible D match to TRBD1 (6 bases). Trimming took 5 bases from V and 7 from J, leaving 12 bases between them. Germline V gene data show CDR1 as SGHVS and CDR2 as FNYEAQ. The CDR3 covers 14 residues. The DNA for the CDR3 is TGTGCCAGCAGCGCGCAGGGGCGAAATTCACCCCTCCACTTT. Its translation: CASSAQGRNSPLHF. Complete variable domain (other parts from reference TRBV7-6 and TRBJ1-6): GAGVSQSPRYKVTKRGQDVALRCDPISGHVSLYWYRQALGQGPEFLTYFNYEAQQDKSGLPNDRFSAERPEGSISTLTIQRTEQRDSAMYRCASSAQGRNSPLHFGNGTRLTVT.

The chain is built from TRBV6-1 and TRBJ2-3, with D maybe TRBD1 (6 bases). This CDR3 has 15 amino acids. V was pared by 3 bases and J by 1 base, with 11 bases between. Per germline, CDR1 MNHNS and CDR2 SASEGT. CDR3 sequence reads: CASSETGVRTDTQYF. As DNA, the CDR3 is TGTGCCAGCAGTGAGACAGGTGTTCGCACAGATACGCAGTATTTT.

This chain links TRBV14 with TRBJ1-3, with 9 bases matching TRBD1. With 1 base clipped from V and 5 bases from J, the junction kept 15 bases outside the gene matches. CDR3 size: 19 residues. Germline loops: CDR1 SGHDN, CDR2 FVKESK. The CDR3 DNA sequence: TGTGCCAGCAGCCAAGCCCTCCGTCGTGACAGGGGGGTTCGAAACACCATATATTTT. This translates into CASSQALRRDRGVRNTIYF. The variable domain in full, completed from reference TRBV14 and TRBJ1-3, reads EAGVTQFPSHSVIEKGQTVTLRCDPISGHDNLYWYRRVMGKEIKFLLHFVKESKQDESGMPNNRFLAERTGGTYSTLKVQPAELEDSGVYFCASSQALRRDRGVRNTIYFGEGSWLTVV.

V is TRBV5-4 and J is TRBJ2-7, with TRBD2 matching over 9 bases. Germline values: CDR1 SGHNT, CDR2 YYREEE (reference sequence). The CDR3 has 15 residues. The V gene end was trimmed by 0 bases and the J gene end by 2 bases; junction bases not matched to a gene: 3. The CDR3 reads CASSLAGGGAYEQYF. CDR3 nucleotide sequence: TGTGCCAGCAGCTTGGCCGGCGGGGGGGCCTACGAGCAGTACTTC.

CDR3 sequence (DNA): TGTGCCAGCAGTCAACAGGGGACTGGAAACACCATATATTTT. This sequence encodes CASSQQGTGNTIYF. The J gene is TRBJ1-3, the V gene TRBV2, with 7 bases identical to TRBD1. Trimming cost V 5 bases and J 2 bases; bases outside gene matches: 3. The CDR3 is 14 amino acids. CDR1 and CDR2 from the germline V gene are SNHLY and FYNNEI.

The V call is TRBV11-2, the J call TRBJ1-6; a possible D gene is TRBD1 (6 bases). Per the germline V gene, CDR1 is SGHAT and CDR2 is FQNNGV. V was trimmed by 0 bases and J by 9 bases, leaving 15 bases between them. The CDR3 sequence is 16 residues long. CDR3 loop: CASSLEVQGRASPLHF. The CDR3 nucleotides are TGTGCCAGCAGCTTAGAGGTACAGGGAAGGGCTTCACCCCTCCACTTT.

This clone was found once. CDR3 in amino acids: CASSLELGGPYEQYF. Written as DNA, the CDR3 is TGTGCCAGCAGCTTAGAATTAGGGGGCCCCTACGAGCAGTACTTC. The V call is TRBV7-2, the J call TRBJ2-7; 7 nucleotides match TRBD1. This CDR3 comprises 15 residues. The germline CDR1 and CDR2 sequences are SGHTA and FQGNSA. The V and J ends lost 1 base and 2 bases, in that order; junction bases with no gene match: 5. Together with reference TRBV7-2 and TRBJ2-7, the CDR3 gives the full variable domain: GAGVSQSPSNKVTEKGKDVELRCDPISGHTALYWYRQSLGQGLEFLIYFQGNSAPDKSGLPSDRFSAERTGGSVSTLTIQRTQQEDSAVYLCASSLELGGPYEQYFGPGTRLTVT.

This clone has only a few counts. V is TRBV11-2 and J is TRBJ2-2; no clear D. Trimming removed 5 bases at V and 7 bases at J, with 14 bases between. The V gene's germline CDR1 is SGHAT and CDR2 FQNNGV. This CDR3 region has 14 residues. CDR3 residues: CASSPSGAYGELFF. DNA for the CDR3: TGTGCCAGCAGCCCGTCAGGTGCATACGGGGAGCTGTTTTTT.

V usage is TRBV5-1 and J usage is TRBJ2-5; D is uncertain. CDR1 is SGHRS, CDR2 YFSETQ, per germline. The CDR3 consists of 12 residues. Trimming stripped 4 bases from V and 2 bases from J, with 6 bases between. The CDR3 loop is CASSTSQETQYF. DNA of the CDR3: TGCGCCAGCAGCACCTCACAAGAGACCCAGTACTTC.

This clone appeared a single time. The J gene is TRBJ2-5, the V gene TRBV4-1, with 11 bases fitting TRBD1. CDR3 size: 16 residues. The J segment lost 5 bases and the V segment lost 4 bases, leaving 9 bases of the junction unmatched. CDR1 is MGHRA, CDR2 YSYEKL, per germline. The CDR3 coding sequence is TGCGCCAGCAGCCGCGGACAGGGGGCGATACGGGAGACCCAGTACTTC. It codes for CASSRGQGAIRETQYF.

Concerning this clone: A read error may produce the germline difference seen at one junction end. The CDR3 reads CASSGRDLVLF. As DNA, the CDR3 is TGTGCCAGCAGTGGCAGGGATCTTGTCCTCTTC. This sequence joins TRBV2 and TRBJ2-7; the D gene is possibly TRBD1 (5 bases). Germline loops: CDR1 SNHLY, CDR2 FYNNEI. The CDR3 contains 11 residues. Full variable domain (outside the CDR3, taken from reference TRBV2 and TRBJ2-7): EPEVTQTPSHQVTQMGQEVILRCVPISNHLYFYWYRQILGQKVEFLVSFYNNEISEKSEIFDDQFSVERPDGSNFTLKIRSTKLEDSAMYFCASSGRDLVLFGPGTRLTVT.

DNA of the CDR3: TGTGCCAGCAGCTGGGCGGGACAATCCTACGAGCAGTACTTC. Encoded protein: CASSWAGQSYEQYF. The chain uses TRBV5-4 and TRBJ2-7; the D call may be TRBD1 or TRBD2 (6 bases each). Germline V gives CDR1 SGHNT, CDR2 YYREEE (reference sequence). The length of the CDR3 is 14 residues. V gave up 3 bases and J gave up 1 base, with 11 bases separating them.

The chain combines TRBV6-5 with TRBJ1-6; no reliable D call. This CDR3 has 12 residues. Trimming took off 6 bases at V and 9 bases at J, with 9 bases between the two ends. Germline V lookup: CDR1 MNHEY, CDR2 SVGAGI. CDR3 region: CASSTSLSPLHF. CDR3 in DNA: TGTGCCAGCAGCACGAGCCTTTCACCCCTCCACTTT.

This rearrangement joins TRBV5-1 to TRBJ2-5; TRBD2 matches at 7 bases. Germline CDR1 reads SGHRS; CDR2 reads YFSETQ. V shed 4 bases and J 5 bases; nucleotides not matched to a gene: 5. The CDR3 is 13 amino acids. DNA for the CDR3: TGCGCCAGCAGCCCCGTTAGCGGGGAGACCCAGTACTTC. Protein sequence: CASSPVSGETQYF. Complete variable domain (other parts from reference TRBV5-1 and TRBJ2-5): KAGVTQTPRYLIKTRGQQVTLSCSPISGHRSVSWYQQTPGQGLQFLFEYFSETQRNKGNFPGRFSGRQFSNSRSEMNVSTLELGDSALYLCASSPVSGETQYFGPGTRLLVL.

This chain connects TRBV15 to TRBJ2-7; D unclear. V lost 0 bases and J lost 4, with 13 bases in between. This CDR3 region has 15 residues. Germline V lookup: CDR1 LNHNV, CDR2 YYDKDF (reference sequence). The CDR3 DNA follows: TGTGCCACCAGCAGAGATGACTCGGCTCGATACGAGCAGTACTTC. Encoded protein: CATSRDDSARYEQYF.

Points on this clone: One junction end disagrees with the germline gene, perhaps due to a read error. V gene TRBV29-1 combines with J gene TRBJ2-4; 8 bases agree with TRBD2. Germline V gives CDR1 SQVTM, CDR2 ANQGSEA. The CDR3 is 16 amino acids. CDR3 sequence: CSVEEGVAGAKNIQYF. As DNA, the CDR3 is TGCAGCGTCGAAGAAGGGGTAGCGGGGGCCAAAAACATTCAGTACTTC.

The rearrangement uses TRBV5-4 and TRBJ2-3, with TRBD2 matching over 7 bases. CDR1 and CDR2 from the germline V gene are SGHNT and YYREEE (reference sequence). This CDR3 is 14 amino acids long. J lost 5 bases, V lost 0 bases, and 3 bases had no gene match. For the CDR3, the DNA is TGTGCCAGCAGCTTGGGGGGGGGTGGAGATACGCAGTATTTT. It codes for CASSLGGGGDTQYF. Variable domain in full (rest from reference TRBV5-4 and TRBJ2-3): ETGVTQSPTHLIKTRGQQVTLRCSSQSGHNTVSWYQQALGQGPQFIFQYYREEENGRGNFPPRFSGLQFPNYSSELNVNALELDDSALYLCASSLGGGGDTQYFGPGTRLTVL.

The chain carries TRBV5-6 and TRBJ2-7; D unclear. The CDR3 sequence is 14 residues long. V was clipped by 3 bases and J by 2 bases, with 12 bases between them. From germline, CDR1 is SGHDT and CDR2 YYEEEE. The DNA of the CDR3 is TGTGCCAGCAGCTCAGAGGCCAGAACCTACGAGCAGTACTTC. Translating it yields CASSSEARTYEQYF.

The rearrangement links TRBV19 to TRBJ1-1, with 8 positions matching TRBD1. This CDR3 comprises 13 residues. V gave up 1 base and J gave up 12 bases; unmatched junction bases: 7. CDR1 and CDR2 from the germline V gene are LNHDA and SQIVND (reference sequence). The CDR3 reads CASSIVQGARTFF. The DNA for the CDR3 is TGTGCCAGTAGTATAGTGCAGGGGGCGCGGACTTTCTTT.